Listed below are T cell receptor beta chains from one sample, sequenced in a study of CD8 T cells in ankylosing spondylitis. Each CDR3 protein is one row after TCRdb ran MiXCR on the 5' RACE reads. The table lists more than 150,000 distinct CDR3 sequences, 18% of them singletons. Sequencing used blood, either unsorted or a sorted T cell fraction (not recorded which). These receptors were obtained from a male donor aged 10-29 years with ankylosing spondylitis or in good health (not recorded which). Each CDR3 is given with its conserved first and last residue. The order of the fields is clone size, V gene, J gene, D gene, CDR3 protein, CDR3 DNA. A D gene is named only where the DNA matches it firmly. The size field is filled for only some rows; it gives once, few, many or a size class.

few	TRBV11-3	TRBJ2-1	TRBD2	CASSLSSGRTYNEQFF	TGTGCCAGCAGCCTAAGTAGCGGGAGAACCTACAATGAGCAGTTCTTC
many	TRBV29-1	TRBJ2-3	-	CSVEVGLAQSADTQYF	TGCAGCGTTGAAGTCGGGCTAGCGCAGAGCGCAGATACGCAGTATTTT
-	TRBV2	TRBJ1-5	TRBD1	CASTMTGGSYQPQHF	TGTGCCAGCACCATGACAGGGGGTTCCTATCAGCCCCAGCATTTT
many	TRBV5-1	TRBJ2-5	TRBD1	CASSGNRGLGQETQYF	TGCGCCAGCAGCGGAAACAGGGGGCTTGGGCAAGAGACCCAGTACTTC
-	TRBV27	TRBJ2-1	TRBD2	CASWREGPNEQFF	TGTGCCAGCTGGCGGGAGGGCCCCAATGAGCAGTTCTTC
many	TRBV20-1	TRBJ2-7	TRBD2	CSARDHRTSGSRTYEQYF	TGCAGTGCTAGAGATCATCGGACTAGCGGGAGCCGTACCTACGAGCAGTACTTC
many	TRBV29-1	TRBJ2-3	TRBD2	CSEKTSGRADTQYF	TGCAGCGAGAAGACTAGCGGGAGAGCAGATACGCAGTATTTT
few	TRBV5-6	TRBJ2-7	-	CASSTKSLRDYEQYF	TGTGCCAGCAGCACTAAGTCTCTGCGGGACTACGAGCAGTACTTC
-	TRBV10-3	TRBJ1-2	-	CAISEGRENGYTF	TGTGCCATCAGTGAGGGCAGGGAGAATGGCTACACCTTC
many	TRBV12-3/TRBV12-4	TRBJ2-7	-	CASTQAGSYEQYF	TGTGCCAGCACCCAGGCGGGAAGCTACGAGCAGTACTTC
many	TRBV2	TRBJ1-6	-	CASSERGGDSPLHF	TGTGCCAGCAGTGAAAGGGGTGGGGATTCACCCCTCCACTTT
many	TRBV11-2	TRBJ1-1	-	CASSPMTPNTEAFF	TGTGCCAGCAGCCCCATGACCCCGAACACTGAAGCTTTCTTT
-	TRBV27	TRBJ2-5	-	CASSLLVPPIETQYF	TGTGCCAGCAGTTTACTGGTGCCGCCTATAGAGACCCAGTACTTC
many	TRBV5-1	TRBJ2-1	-	CASSDYNEQFF	TGCGCCAGCAGCGACTACAATGAGCAGTTCTTC
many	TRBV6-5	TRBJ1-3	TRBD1	CASTQTGSGNTIYF	TGTGCCAGCACACAGACAGGGAGCGGAAACACCATATATTTT
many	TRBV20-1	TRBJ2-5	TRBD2	CSASRTSGETQYF	TGCAGTGCTAGTAGGACTAGCGGAGAGACCCAGTACTTC
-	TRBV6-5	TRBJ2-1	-	CASSSSPLSYNEQFF	TGTGCCAGCAGCTCATCCCCTTTGTCCTACAATGAGCAGTTCTTC
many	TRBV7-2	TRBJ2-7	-	CASSPQRREQYF	TGTGCCAGCAGCCCACAACGAAGGGAGCAGTACTTC
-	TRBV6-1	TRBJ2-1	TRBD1	CASSGGQGRAGEQFF	TGTGCCAGCAGTGGAGGACAGGGAAGGGCCGGTGAGCAGTTCTTC
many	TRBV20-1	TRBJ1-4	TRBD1	CSARQQGFPNEKLFF	TGCAGTGCTAGGCAACAGGGGTTTCCTAATGAAAAACTGTTTTTT
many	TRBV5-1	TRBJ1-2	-	CASSQDPGGYGYTF	TGCGCCAGCAGCCAGGACCCAGGTGGCTATGGCTACACCTTC
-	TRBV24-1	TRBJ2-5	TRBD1	CATSETGGRWETQYF	TGTGCCACCAGTGAAACAGGGGGCAGATGGGAGACCCAGTACTTC
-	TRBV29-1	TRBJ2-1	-	CSVSNRESEQFF	TGCAGCGTTTCTAACAGGGAAAGTGAGCAGTTCTTC
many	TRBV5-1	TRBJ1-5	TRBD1	CASSLGQKDQPQHF	TGCGCCAGCAGCCTGGGACAGAAAGATCAGCCCCAGCATTTT
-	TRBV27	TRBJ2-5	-	CGPQETQYF	TGTGGACCTCAAGAGACCCAGTACTTC
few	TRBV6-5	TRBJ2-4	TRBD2	CASSSGGSVAKNIQYF	TGTGCCAGCAGCTCGGGGGGTAGCGTGGCCAAAAACATTCAGTACTTC
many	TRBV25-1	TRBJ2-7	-	CASRVGSPGYEQYF	TGTGCCAGCAGAGTAGGTAGCCCGGGTTACGAGCAGTACTTC
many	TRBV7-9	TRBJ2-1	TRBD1	CASSLGAGGRIF	TGTGCCAGCAGCTTAGGTGCAGGGGGCAGGATCTTC
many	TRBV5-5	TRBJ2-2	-	CASSDRLANTGELFF	TGTGCCAGCAGCGATAGATTGGCGAACACCGGGGAGCTGTTTTTT
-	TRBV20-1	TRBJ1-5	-	CSAPSGSTGNQPQHF	TGCAGTGCTCCTTCAGGTTCAACGGGCAATCAGCCCCAGCATTTT
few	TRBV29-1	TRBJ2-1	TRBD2	CSVDGTKSYNEQFF	TGCAGCGTTGACGGGACTAAGTCCTACAATGAGCAGTTCTTC
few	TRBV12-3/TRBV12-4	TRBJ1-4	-	CASSLQEGTNEKLFF	TGTGCCAGCAGTTTACAGGAGGGAACTAATGAAAAACTGTTTTTT
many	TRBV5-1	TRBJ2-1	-	CASSGAGGYNEQFF	TGCGCCAGCAGCGGGGCAGGAGGCTACAATGAGCAGTTCTTC
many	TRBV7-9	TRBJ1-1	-	CASSLGGGPWQAFF	TGTGCCAGCAGCTTAGGTGGGGGGCCGTGGCAGGCTTTCTTT
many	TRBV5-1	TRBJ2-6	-	CASSSGPTIEANVLTF	TGCGCCAGCAGCTCGGGCCCAACTATCGAGGCCAACGTCCTGACTTTC
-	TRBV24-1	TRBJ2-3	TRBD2	CATNLAGEDTQYF	TGTGCCACCAATCTAGCGGGAGAAGATACGCAGTATTTT
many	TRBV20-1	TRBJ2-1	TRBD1	CSARDDWGQGVYNEQFF	TGCAGTGCTAGAGATGATTGGGGACAGGGGGTTTACAATGAGCAGTTCTTC
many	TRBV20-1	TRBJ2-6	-	CSARKELRANVLTF	TGCAGTGCAAGGAAGGAGTTGCGGGCCAACGTCCTGACTTTC
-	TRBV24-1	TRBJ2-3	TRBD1	CATSDLGDRSTDTQYF	TGTGCCACCAGTGATTTGGGGGACAGAAGCACAGATACGCAGTATTTT